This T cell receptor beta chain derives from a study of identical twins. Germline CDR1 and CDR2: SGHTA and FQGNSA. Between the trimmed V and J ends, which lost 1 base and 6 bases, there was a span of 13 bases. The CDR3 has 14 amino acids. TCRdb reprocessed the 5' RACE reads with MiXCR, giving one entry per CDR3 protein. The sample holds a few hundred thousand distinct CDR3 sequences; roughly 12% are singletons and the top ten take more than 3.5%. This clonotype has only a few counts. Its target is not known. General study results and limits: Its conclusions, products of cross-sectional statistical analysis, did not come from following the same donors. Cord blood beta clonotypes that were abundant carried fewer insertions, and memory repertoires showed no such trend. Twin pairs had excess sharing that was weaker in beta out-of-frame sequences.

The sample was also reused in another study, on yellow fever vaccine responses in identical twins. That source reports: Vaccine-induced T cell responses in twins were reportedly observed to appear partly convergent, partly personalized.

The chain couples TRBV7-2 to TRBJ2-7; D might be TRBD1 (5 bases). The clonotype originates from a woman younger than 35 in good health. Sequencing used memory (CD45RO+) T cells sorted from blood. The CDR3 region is CASSLETRVGEQYF. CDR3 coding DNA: TGTGCCAGCAGCTTAGAAACCAGGGTGGGCGAGCAGTACTTC.